The 22 T cell receptor beta chains in this list originate from one sample, sequenced in a study of shared clonotypes between healthy human individuals. This table comes from immunoSEQ multiplex PCR, and its TCRdb copy is limited to in-frame clones, with some not included. The table lists around 2.5 million clones, more than 85% of them singletons. Sample: naive CD4+ T cells from PBMCs. The subset: CD45RA+ positively selected. The receptors come from a man between 18 and 35 years old in good health. Some clones in this sample may be carry-over from other donors' samples.

The chain combines TRBV11-2 with TRBJ2-7; 13 bases match TRBD2. Per germline, CDR1 SGHAT and CDR2 FQNNGV. V lost 3 bases and J lost 2; bases outside the gene matches: 4. This CDR3 is 16 amino acids long. Here the CDR3 DNA reads TGTGCCAGCAGCTTCGGGACTAGCGGGATCCCCTACGAGCAGTACTTC. It codes for CASSFGTSGIPYEQYF.

Only one count was recorded for this clone. The V and J genes are TRBV6-1 and TRBJ1-1, with D possibly TRBD1 on 6 matching bases. V gave up 8 bases and J gave up 1 base, with 14 bases separating them. The CDR3 has 14 amino acids. CDR1 MNHNS and CDR2 SASEGT come from the germline V gene. The CDR3 nucleotides read TGTGCCAGCGGACAGAGGTCTTGGAACACTGAAGCTTTCTTT. It is translated as CASGQRSWNTEAFF.

This clone was found once. The chain recombines TRBV27 with TRBJ1-5; D not certain. In germline, CDR1 is MNHEY, CDR2 SMNVEV (reference sequence). This CDR3 is built from 14 residues. The ends were cut back, 5 bases at V and 0 bases at J, with 8 bases in the middle. CDR3 sequence reads: CASSLGDSNQPQHF. CDR3 DNA: TGTGCCAGCAGTCTCGGGGATAGCAATCAGCCCCAGCATTTT.

Notes on this clone: The same CDR3 can be traced to other DNA sequences in this sample. This chain's CDR3 is CASSRTSGRADTQYF. CDR3 DNA: TGTGCCAGCAGCAGGACTAGCGGGAGGGCAGATACGCAGTATTTT. The rearrangement uses TRBV6-6 and TRBJ2-3; 15 bases match TRBD2. Trimming at V came to 6 bases and at J to 4 bases, leaving 2 bases not matched to a gene. The CDR3 totals 15 residues. Germline V gives CDR1 MNHNY, CDR2 SVGAGI (reference sequence).

The rearrangement uses TRBV6-5 and TRBJ1-1; D unclear. Per germline, CDR1 MNHEY and CDR2 SVGAGI. This CDR3 comprises 13 residues. V dropped 7 bases and J dropped 0 bases, with 9 bases sitting between them. The CDR3 nucleotides are TGTGCCAGCACTAGGCAGATGAACACTGAAGCTTTCTTT. Translating it yields CASTRQMNTEAFF.

V gene TRBV28 combines with J gene TRBJ1-5, with 10 bases matching TRBD1. CDR1 and CDR2 from the germline V gene are MDHEN and SYDVKM. The CDR3 covers 18 residues. Trimming at V came to 1 base and at J to 0 bases, leaving 6 bases not matched to a gene. CDR3 residues: CASSLSPGQGYSNQPQHF. In DNA, the CDR3 is TGTGCCAGCAGTTTATCACCGGGACAGGGGTATAGCAATCAGCCCCAGCATTTT.

V is TRBV4-1 and J is TRBJ1-4, with a weak D call TRBD1 (5 bases). The CDR3 is made up of 13 amino acids. From germline, CDR1 is MGHRA and CDR2 YSYEKL. V was shortened by 1 base and J by 8 bases, with 8 bases between the two germline ends. For the CDR3, the DNA is TGCGCCAGCAGCCAAGTTGGGGGGGAAAAACTGTTTTTT. This translates into CASSQVGGEKLFF.

The chain has TRBV6-5 and TRBJ1-1, with D tentatively TRBD1 (5 bases). CDR3 length equals 16 residues. From germline, CDR1 is MNHEY and CDR2 SVGAGI. V dropped 3 bases and J dropped 0 bases, with 14 bases sitting between them. CDR3 protein: CASSYRSGTLNTEAFF. The CDR3 nucleotides read TGTGCCAGCAGTTATCGATCCGGGACGTTGAACACTGAAGCTTTCTTT.

V gene TRBV28 combines with J gene TRBJ2-1; the match to TRBD1 covers 7 bases. Per germline, CDR1 MDHEN and CDR2 SYDVKM. V lost 6 bases to trimming and J lost 2 bases; unmatched junction nucleotides: 7. This CDR3 spans 15 amino acids. CDR3 sequence reads: CASRTPGTAYNEQFF. CDR3 coding DNA: TGTGCCAGCAGAACCCCCGGGACAGCCTACAATGAGCAGTTCTTC.

This clone has only one observation. The chain couples TRBV6-1 to TRBJ2-7; tentatively, D is TRBD1 (6 bases). Germline values: CDR1 MNHNS, CDR2 SASEGT. The CDR3 spans 13 residues. V was pared by 7 bases and J by 5 bases, with 15 bases between. The CDR3 DNA sequence: TGTGCCAGCAATCAAGAGGGGGATGACGAGCAGTACTTC. It is translated as CASNQEGDDEQYF.

The chain couples TRBV6-1 to TRBJ1-1; 8 bases line up with TRBD1. J lost 1 base, V lost 3 bases, and 4 bases had no gene match. CDR1 is MNHNS and CDR2 is SASEGT in the germline V gene. This CDR3 is built from 15 residues. CDR3 sequence: CASSDGGTGNTEAFF. The CDR3 DNA reads as TGTGCCAGCAGTGACGGGGGGACAGGGAACACTGAAGCTTTCTTT.

In its sample, this clone was seen once. Other DNA sequences from this sample encode an identical CDR3 as well. This CDR3 reads CASSWDRGRETQYF. CDR3 DNA: TGTGCCAGCAGCTGGGACAGGGGTAGGGAGACCCAGTACTTC. The chain links TRBV7-8 to TRBJ2-5, with 10 nucleotides matching TRBD1. The germline CDR1 and CDR2 sequences are SGHVS and FQNEAQ. This CDR3 is built from 14 residues. V gave up 4 bases and J gave up 5 bases; unmatched junction bases: 4.

V usage is TRBV18 and J usage is TRBJ1-2, with D hard to call. V was pared by 5 bases and J by 4 bases, with 11 bases between. The CDR3 totals 13 residues. Germline CDR1 reads KGHSH; CDR2 reads LQKENI. The CDR3 sequence: CASSSGVGYGYTF. The CDR3 region has the DNA TGTGCCAGCTCATCGGGAGTTGGCTATGGCTACACCTTC.

In the case of this clone: This sample includes further DNA sequences coding for the same CDR3. V gene TRBV9 combines with J gene TRBJ2-3; 8 bases line up with TRBD2. From germline, CDR1 is SGDLS and CDR2 YYNGEE. The CDR3 runs to 15 residues. After removal of 0 bases from V and 3 bases from J, the junction contained 3 bases not matched to a gene. The DNA of the CDR3 is TGTGCCAGCAGCGTAGGCGGCGGGAGGACAGATACGCAGTATTTT. Translated: CASSVGGGRTDTQYF.

The chain carries TRBV27 and TRBJ2-7; D is perhaps TRBD1 or TRBD2 (5 bases each). In germline, CDR1 is MNHEY, CDR2 SMNVEV (reference sequence). Trimming took off 1 base at V and 1 base at J, with 14 bases between the two ends. CDR3 size: 16 residues. The CDR3 nucleotides are TGTGCCAGCAGTTTATTAGGGACGGGTTTTTCCTACGAGCAGTACTTC. Residues: CASSLLGTGFSYEQYF.

This chain joins TRBV2 and TRBJ2-5; weak D call: TRBD2 (6 bases). The CDR3 is 15 residues long. Trimming took 9 bases from V and 5 from J, leaving 22 bases between them. Germline V lookup: CDR1 SNHLY, CDR2 FYNNEI. The DNA of the CDR3 is TGTGCCAGTCAAAGGGAGGCAGTTGGGGGGGAGACCCAGTACTTC. As protein: CASQREAVGGETQYF.

Worth noting for this clone: This sample includes further DNA sequences coding for the same CDR3. V usage is TRBV7-3 and J usage is TRBJ2-1, with TRBD1 as a possible D gene (5 bases). Germline V CDR1 and CDR2: SGHTA, FQGTGA. V was clipped by 3 bases and J by 4 bases, with 7 bases between them. CDR3 length equals 13 residues. CDR3 nucleotides: TGTGCCAGCAGCTTCGACAGTTACAATGAGCAGTTCTTC. Translation: CASSFDSYNEQFF.

Of note for this clone: A single base separates this from a much larger clone, so it may be a read error. The chain is built from TRBV7-7 and TRBJ2-2; D is unresolved. Trimming cost V 2 bases and J 2 bases, with 0 bases left between them. From germline, CDR1 is SSHAT and CDR2 FNYEAQ (reference sequence). This CDR3 is 12 amino acids long. Written as DNA, the CDR3 is TGTGCCAGCAGCTTAAACACCGGGGAGCTGTTTTTT. This translates into CASSLNTGELFF.

CDR3 coding DNA: TGTGCCAGCAGCTTGGACAGGGGGGATCAGCCCCAGCATTTT. Protein: CASSLDRGDQPQHF. The chain joins TRBV5-4 to TRBJ1-5; TRBD1 matches at 8 bases. Germline V gene data show CDR1 as SGHNT and CDR2 as YYREEE (reference sequence). CDR3 length: 14 amino acids. The junction had 1 base not matched to a gene; V was cut back by 0 bases and J by 5 bases.

This chain links TRBV6-1 with TRBJ2-1; TRBD2 aligns across 10 bases. J was trimmed by 8 bases and V by 4 bases; bases with no gene match: 8. This CDR3 is 15 amino acids long. Germline V gives CDR1 MNHNS, CDR2 SASEGT. CDR3 residues: CASSVASGSWHEQFF. DNA of the CDR3: TGTGCCAGCAGTGTTGCTAGCGGGAGTTGGCATGAGCAGTTCTTC.

DNA of the CDR3: TGTGCCAGCAGCCAAGATCGATGGGGAGCTGGGGCCAACGTCCTGACTTTC. It codes for CASSQDRWGAGANVLTF. The chain links TRBV14 to TRBJ2-6; D might be TRBD2 (5 bases). The CDR3 covers 17 residues. Trimming pared 0 bases from V and 2 bases from J, leaving 11 bases between. CDR1 is SGHDN, CDR2 FVKESK, per germline.

This chain links TRBV2 with TRBJ1-1, with no clear D. The CDR3 is 13 amino acids. The germline V and J ends were trimmed by 6 bases and 6 bases, with 14 bases remaining between them. Germline V gene sequence: CDR1 SNHLY, CDR2 FYNNEI. The CDR3 nucleotides are TGTGCCAGCAGCGTTGACACATCCCCTGAAGCTTTCTTT. Translation gives CASSVDTSPEAFF.